These 30 T cell receptor beta chains originate from one sample sequenced in a study of T cells after yellow fever vaccination. TCRdb recomputed calls from the 5' RACE reads with MiXCR, one row per CDR3 protein. Of around 500,000 distinct CDR3 sequences listed, around a fifth are singletons. The starting material was PBMCs, obtained 21 days after the first yellow fever vaccination. These receptors all stem from a man between 18 and 29 years old who received the YFV17D yellow fever vaccine.

This chain connects TRBV6-2 or TRBV6-3 to TRBJ2-1; D call uncertain. Germline loops: CDR1 MNHEY, CDR2 SVGEGT. CDR3 length: 11 amino acids. V was cut by 7 bases and J by 9 bases, with 10 bases left in between. This CDR3 reads CASNQGGEQFF. The CDR3 nucleotides are TGTGCCAGCAATCAAGGTGGTGAGCAGTTCTTC.

There are a few counts of this clonotype. The junction departs from the called germline gene at one end, perhaps through a read error. CDR3 protein: CASSPEQGATYEQYF. For the CDR3, the DNA is TGTGCGAGCAGTCCCGAACAGGGGGCGACCTACGAGCAGTACTTC. The chain has TRBV7-9 and TRBJ2-7; 9 nucleotides match TRBD1. The germline CDR1 and CDR2 sequences are SEHNR and FQNEAQ (reference sequence). The CDR3 sequence is 15 residues long.

The chain links TRBV7-9 to TRBJ2-5, with TRBD2 matching 7 bases. After removal of 7 bases from V and 4 bases from J, the junction contained 15 bases not matched to a gene. This CDR3 comprises 16 residues. Germline CDR1 is SEHNR and CDR2 is FQNEAQ (reference sequence). CDR3 sequence: CASTPLGGGEGETQYF. The CDR3 DNA is TGTGCCAGCACCCCACTGGGCGGGGGAGAGGGAGAGACCCAGTACTTC.

This clonotype was observed a handful of times. V is TRBV11-2 and J is TRBJ2-5, with a weak D call TRBD1 (6 bases). The CDR3 is made up of 14 amino acids. Deletions cut 5 bases from V and 4 bases from J, with 14 bases between. Germline-derived CDR1 and CDR2 are SGHAT and FQNNGV. CDR3: CASSATGQSETQYF. The CDR3 DNA reads TGTGCCAGCAGCGCCACAGGGCAGTCAGAGACCCAGTACTTC.

This chain joins TRBV7-2 and TRBJ2-7, with TRBD2 matching 11 bases. Germline CDR1 reads SGHTA; CDR2 reads FQGNSA. V lost 4 bases and J lost 2; bases outside the gene matches: 4. The CDR3 spans 15 residues. The CDR3 DNA reads TGTGCCAGCAGCTCCGGGACTAGCGGTACCTACGAGCAGTACTTC. Translated: CASSSGTSGTYEQYF.

The chain joins TRBV28 to TRBJ2-7, with TRBD1 matching 10 bases. Looked up from germline, CDR1 is MDHEN and CDR2 is SYDVKM. The V gene end was trimmed by 1 base and the J gene end by 5 bases; junction bases not matched to a gene: 5. This CDR3 comprises 15 residues. This CDR3 is CASSLSGTGVNEQYV. DNA for the CDR3: TGTGCCAGCAGTTTATCGGGGACAGGGGTTAACGAGCAGTACGTC.

The chain employs TRBV12-3 or TRBV12-4 and TRBJ2-7, with no clear D. V lost 3 bases, J lost 3 bases, and 9 bases lay in between. The CDR3 covers 13 residues. The CDR3 bases are TGTGCCAGCAGTTTGTCCCCGTTCTACGAGCAGTACTTC. Translating it yields CASSLSPFYEQYF.

There are a few counts of this clonotype. The chain joins TRBV19 to TRBJ2-1; D not certain. CDR3 length: 14 amino acids. V lost 2 bases and J 3 bases, leaving 8 bases between the germline ends. CDR1 LNHDA and CDR2 SQIVND come from the germline V gene (reference sequence). CDR3 residues: CASSIRALYNEQFF. CDR3 coding DNA: TGTGCCAGTAGTATAAGGGCACTCTACAATGAGCAGTTCTTC. The variable domain in full, completed from reference TRBV19 and TRBJ2-1, reads DGGITQSPKYLFRKEGQNVTLSCEQNLNHDAMYWYRQDPGQGLRLIYYSQIVNDFQKGDIAEGYSVSREKKESFPLTVTSAQKNPTAFYLCASSIRALYNEQFFGPGTRLTVL.

The chain combines TRBV12-3 or TRBV12-4 with TRBJ2-4, with 8 bases lining up with TRBD2. The V gene end was trimmed by 7 bases and the J gene end by 0 bases; junction bases not matched to a gene: 20. The length of the CDR3 is 20 residues. CDR3 residues: CASTPTISGGSVIAKNIQYF. The CDR3 DNA sequence: TGTGCCAGCACGCCGACGATCAGCGGGGGATCAGTAATAGCCAAAAACATTCAGTACTTC.

J is TRBJ1-1 and V is TRBV10-3, with D uncertain. Germline values: CDR1 ENHRY, CDR2 SYGVKD. With 0 bases removed from V and 6 bases from J, the gap between germline ends came to 14 bases. The length of the CDR3 is 15 residues. The CDR3 spells CAISESLGGDPEAFF. The DNA of the CDR3 is TGTGCCATCAGTGAGTCGCTGGGCGGGGATCCTGAAGCTTTCTTT.

This clonotype occurred a few times. The chain has TRBV10-3 and TRBJ2-4; D may match TRBD1 or TRBD2 (5 bases each). In germline, CDR1 is ENHRY, CDR2 SYGVKD. The CDR3 has 14 amino acids. V was clipped by 8 bases and J by 2 bases, with 13 bases between them. The CDR3 nucleotides are TGTGCCATCGGTACGGGGCAATCCAAAAACATTCAGTACTTC. Protein: CAIGTGQSKNIQYF.

This clonotype has more than one count but fewer than ten. The V gene is TRBV30, the J gene TRBJ1-2; 10 bases agree with TRBD1. Germline trimming cut 2 bases from V and 14 bases from J; bases unmatched to any gene: 8. The CDR3 length is 12 residues. Germline-derived CDR1 and CDR2 are GTSNPN and SVGIG (reference sequence). The CDR3 protein is CAWSPLGDRGTF. The CDR3 DNA reads as TGTGCCTGGAGTCCCTTAGGGGACAGGGGAACCTTC.

Only a few counts were recorded for this clonotype. The junction shows a germline mismatch at one end, possibly a read error. The rearrangement uses TRBV12-3 or TRBV12-4 and TRBJ2-2, with 7 bases fitting TRBD2. CDR3 length: 15 amino acids. The CDR3 DNA sequence: TGTGCCAGCAGTCTAGCGGTCGTTAGCACCGGGGAGCTGTTTTTT. Protein sequence: CASSLAVVSTGELFF.

The table lists this clonotype with a few counts. The chain is built from TRBV7-8 and TRBJ2-7, with D possibly being TRBD1 (5 bases). The germline V gene has CDR1 SGHVS and CDR2 FQNEAQ. The CDR3 length is 13 residues. The V and J ends lost 2 bases and 6 bases respectively, with 11 bases between them. CDR3 residues: CASSLLGVAEQYV. The CDR3 DNA follows: TGTGCCAGCAGCTTATTAGGGGTCGCCGAGCAGTACGTC.

The chain carries TRBV9 and TRBJ2-3; TRBD1 or TRBD2 may be the D gene (5 bases each). V was cut by 1 base and J by 0 bases, with 9 bases left in between. The germline V gene has CDR1 SGDLS and CDR2 YYNGEE. The CDR3 length is 15 residues. As DNA, the CDR3 is TGTGCCAGCAGCGTAAGGGGACCAAGCACAGATACGCAGTATTTT. Encoded protein: CASSVRGPSTDTQYF.

The chain couples TRBV12-3 or TRBV12-4 to TRBJ2-5; 8 nucleotides agree with TRBD1. The length of the CDR3 is 14 residues. V was pared by 7 bases and J by 6 bases, with 10 bases of the junction left unmatched. Here the CDR3 DNA reads TGTGCCAGCAATCAGAACAGGGGGGAAAAGACCCAGTACTTC. Its protein is CASNQNRGEKTQYF.

This chain uses TRBV29-1 with TRBJ2-3; 9 positions match TRBD2. The CDR3 sequence is 17 residues long. The ends lost 1 base at V and 4 bases at J; junction bases unmatched: 12. Germline V gives CDR1 SQVTM, CDR2 ANQGSEA. CDR3 protein: CSVEVLAGRDNPDTQYF. For the CDR3, the DNA is TGCAGCGTTGAAGTCCTAGCGGGGCGAGATAACCCAGATACGCAGTATTTT.

The V and J genes are TRBV6-6 and TRBJ1-1, with D possibly TRBD1 on 5 matching bases. The CDR3 extends over 12 amino acids. The V gene lost 2 bases and the J gene lost 9 bases, with 10 bases spanning the gap. Germline assignment: CDR1 MNHNY and CDR2 SVGAGI (reference sequence). CDR3 sequence: CASSYMGPKAFF. Written as DNA, the CDR3 is TGTGCCAGCAGTTACATGGGACCTAAAGCTTTCTTT.

V gene TRBV11-2 combines with J gene TRBJ1-1; 7 bases line up with TRBD1. CDR1 and CDR2 (germline): SGHAT, FQNNGV. The CDR3 runs to 15 residues. The J segment lost 7 bases and the V segment lost 5 bases, leaving 13 bases of the junction unmatched. The CDR3 region is CASSTHRDRNDEAFF. The CDR3 region has the DNA TGTGCCAGCAGCACACACCGGGACAGAAACGATGAAGCTTTCTTT.

This clonotype occurred a few times. This sequence joins TRBV14 and TRBJ2-5; the D gene is possibly TRBD2 (5 bases). The CDR3 contains 15 residues. V dropped 0 bases and J dropped 6 bases, with 14 bases sitting between them. Germline assignment: CDR1 SGHDN and CDR2 FVKESK. This CDR3 is CASSQEVPSPQTQYF. The DNA for the CDR3 is TGTGCCAGCAGCCAAGAAGTTCCTAGCCCCCAGACCCAGTACTTC.

Ten or more counts support this clonotype. The chain employs TRBV7-6 and TRBJ1-5; D uncertain. The germline V and J ends were trimmed by 1 base and 9 bases, with 13 bases remaining between them. Germline CDR1 reads SGHVS; CDR2 reads FNYEAQ. The CDR3 has 14 residues. The CDR3 spells CASSLEDGRGPQHF. The CDR3 DNA reads TGTGCCAGCAGCTTAGAGGACGGGCGTGGGCCCCAGCATTTT.

This clonotype was recorded a few times. The V gene is TRBV5-1, the J gene TRBJ2-2, with D possibly being TRBD2 (5 bases). Germline lookup yields CDR1 SGHRS and CDR2 YFSETQ. V lost 7 bases to trimming and J lost 0 bases, with 7 bases between them. There are 13 residues in the CDR3. CDR3 nucleotide sequence: TGCGCCAGCGTCGGGGCGAACACCGGGGAGCTGTTTTTT. Translating it yields CASVGANTGELFF.

V is TRBV4-1 and J is TRBJ1-5, with 9 bases fitting TRBD1. The CDR3 is 15 amino acids. V was clipped by 1 base and J by 3 bases; unmatched bases: 1. Germline CDR1 is MGHRA and CDR2 is YSYEKL. CDR3 residues: CASSQGTGDNQPQHF. CDR3 DNA: TGCGCCAGCAGCCAAGGGACAGGGGACAATCAGCCCCAGCATTTT.

The chain employs TRBV4-1 and TRBJ2-3; no clear D gene. Germline V gene data show CDR1 as MGHRA and CDR2 as YSYEKL. The CDR3 is 14 amino acids. Trimming removed 4 bases from V and 4 bases from J, with 12 bases in between. As DNA, the CDR3 is TGCGCCAGCAGCCTATACTTATGGGCAGATACGCAGTATTTT. Translating gives CASSLYLWADTQYF.

The chain couples TRBV25-1 to TRBJ1-1, with 7 bases matching TRBD1. This CDR3 has 14 residues. Germline V lookup: CDR1 MGHDK, CDR2 SYGVNS. Trimming at V came to 7 bases and at J to 5 bases, leaving 10 bases not matched to a gene. CDR3 protein: CASNPTGRGTEAFF. For the CDR3, the DNA is TGTGCCAGCAACCCGACAGGGAGGGGGACTGAAGCTTTCTTT.

This rearrangement joins TRBV9 to TRBJ2-3; D could derive from TRBD1 or TRBD2 (6 bases each). The V end lost 0 bases, the J end lost 6 bases, and 11 bases lay between the germline ends. Germline-derived CDR1 and CDR2 are SGDLS and YYNGEE. The CDR3 spans 14 residues. In nucleotides, the CDR3 is TGTGCCAGCAGCGTAGAGTGGGGGGCCGATACGCAGTATTTT. Amino acid sequence: CASSVEWGADTQYF.

This chain joins TRBV12-3 or TRBV12-4 and TRBJ1-3; D remains unclear. Trimming removed 3 bases at V and 2 bases at J, with 5 bases between. The CDR3 sequence is 13 residues long. The CDR3 nucleotides read TGTGCCAGCAGTTTTTCGACTGGAAACACCATATATTTT. It codes for CASSFSTGNTIYF.

The rearrangement uses TRBV20-1 and TRBJ2-2; no clear D gene. CDR3 length equals 12 residues. Per germline, CDR1 DFQATT and CDR2 SNEGSKA (reference sequence). Trimming shortened V by 3 bases and J by 4 bases, and 6 bases separated the two germline ends. The CDR3 sequence is CSASWGTGELFF. The CDR3 DNA is TGCAGTGCTAGCTGGGGCACCGGGGAGCTGTTTTTT.

The chain uses TRBV7-9 and TRBJ2-7; D gene uncertain. Between the trimmed V and J ends, which lost 1 base and 5 bases, there was a span of 6 bases. CDR1 and CDR2 (germline): SEHNR, FQNEAQ (reference sequence). The CDR3 is made up of 12 amino acids. CDR3 protein: CASSLEADEQYV. The CDR3 nucleotides are TGTGCCAGCAGCTTAGAAGCAGACGAGCAGTACGTC.

This clonotype has ten or more counts. V and J are TRBV5-1 and TRBJ1-5; D ambiguous. This CDR3 region has 13 residues. V was pared by 4 bases and J by 5 bases, with 10 bases between. The germline V gene encodes CDR1 SGHRS and CDR2 YFSETQ. CDR3 loop: CASSLDGYQPQHF. CDR3 coding DNA: TGCGCCAGCAGCCTCGACGGCTATCAGCCCCAGCATTTT.